This TCR beta chain stems from a study of cytomegalovirus exposure and HLA in healthy donors. In the case of this clone: Its antigen is unknown.

PCR primers comprised 60 Vbeta and 13 Jbeta primers. Sequenced by immunoSEQ multiplex PCR; TCRdb stores in-frame clones only, minus some. In all, the sample yields roughly 120,000 clones. General study points: Researchers reported in a later analysis that a missense DCLRE1C variant was tied to TCR beta V- and J-gene trimming. A later analysis reported that several of the most significant clusters appeared to be linked to common viral pathogens, among them Epstein-Barr virus. Productive status was seen about 90% or about 30% of the time for most TCR beta V segments in an earlier analysis. Under in vitro conditions, three CMV-associated chains were confirmed as specific for CMV antigens.

The source is a man in his late teens or twenties in good health and CMV-seronegative. The sequencing sample was made of PBMCs.

Here the CDR3 reads CASSFRDGALPNYGYTF. The CDR3, as DNA: TGTGCCAGCAGCTTTAGGGATGGGGCCCTCCCTAACTATGGCTACACCTTC. V gene TRBV9 combines with J gene TRBJ1-2; a weak D match, TRBD1 (5 bases). The V end lost 4 bases, the J end lost 0 bases, and 19 bases lay between the germline ends. Germline-derived CDR1 and CDR2 are SGDLS and YYNGEE. The CDR3 totals 17 residues.